This T cell receptor (beta chain) was retrieved from a study of T cells after yellow fever vaccination. This clonotype was detected only a few times. Its antigen is unidentified. A single record per CDR3 protein comes from TCRdb applying MiXCR to the 5' RACE reads. The table has about 260,000 distinct CDR3 sequences, 13% seen once. Study-wide findings and caveats: The booster response re-showed most primary clones: around 95% CD4, approximately 90% CD8. Some clonotypes were seen in both the CD4 and the CD8 compartments. These made up a small share and likely arose from convergent recombination.

This clonotype originated in a man aged 25 to 45 who received the YFV17D yellow fever vaccine. The specimen comprised CD4+ T cells sorted from PBMCs, sampled 45 days after the yellow fever booster vaccination.

CDR3 residues: CASSLVGNQGYEQYF. CDR3 in DNA: TGTGCCAGCAGCTTGGTAGGGAATCAGGGCTACGAGCAGTACTTC. The chain joins TRBV5-5 to TRBJ2-7; D may be TRBD1 (5 bases). The V end lost 0 bases, the J end lost 3 bases, and 13 bases lay between the germline ends. The V gene's germline CDR1 is SGHKS and CDR2 YYEKEE (reference sequence). This CDR3 is built from 15 residues.